This T cell receptor (beta chain) was captured in a study of cytomegalovirus exposure and HLA in healthy donors. TCRdb's copy holds only in-frame clones and misses some; the assay was immunoSEQ multiplex PCR. The table lists approximately 230,000 clones, about 90% of them singletons. Worth noting for this clone: Its antigen remains unidentified.

Regarding the study as a whole: Among TCR beta chains, those listed as cytomegalovirus-associated numbered more than 150. In vitro, three CMV-associated chains proved specific for CMV antigens.

V dropped 3 bases and J dropped 2 bases, with 14 bases sitting between them. Germline-derived CDR1 and CDR2 are KGHSH and LQKENI. The CDR3 consists of 15 residues. The chain recombines TRBV18 with TRBJ2-7, with a tentative D call TRBD1 (5 bases). The specimen was PBMCs. The TCR originated in a man between 18 and 29 years old in good health and CMV-seropositive. The CDR3: CASSPRQRGPYEQYF. The DNA for the CDR3 is TGTGCCAGCTCACCCCGCCAAAGGGGCCCCTACGAGCAGTACTTC.